This TCR beta chain is drawn from a study of beta chain features in type 1 diabetes. Sequencing targeted expressed TCRB transcripts, as all isolated RNA had been reverse transcribed. Repertoires were generated with immunoSEQ multiplex PCR, while TCRdb's copy carries only in-frame clones and drops some. The data hold roughly 350,000 clones, with 8.5% to 10% observed a single time. Findings and caveats of the study: Moderate yet significant TCRB CDR3 shortening was seen in Type 1 diabetes patients in all four CD4+ subsets.

Germline CDR1 is SGHTA and CDR2 is FQGNSA. V lost 5 bases to trimming and J lost 7 bases, with 14 bases between them. There are 13 residues in the CDR3. This clone was counted a few times. No antigen is known for it. The gene calls are TRBV7-2 and TRBJ1-2, with a tentative D call TRBD1 (5 bases). Sample: central memory CD4+ T cells from blood. The receptor's source is a man younger than 40 with type 1 diabetes. The CDR3 DNA reads TGTGCCAGCAGCACCGGGGGGTACGGTGGCTACACCTTC. Encoded protein: CASSTGGYGGYTF. Together with reference TRBV7-2 and TRBJ1-2, the CDR3 gives the full variable domain: GAGVSQSPSNKVTEKGKDVELRCDPISGHTALYWYRQSLGQGLEFLIYFQGNSAPDKSGLPSDRFSAERTGGSVSTLTIQRTQQEDSAVYLCASSTGGYGGYTFGSGTRLTVV.